A single sample is the source of the 28 T cell receptor beta chains below, sequenced in a study of identical twins. Each CDR3 protein gets one entry after TCRdb re-called the 5' RACE reads with MiXCR. The table has 400,000 to 650,000 distinct CDR3 sequences, around 20% seen once. These data also featured in a second study, about T cells expressing NK-cell markers.

The sample consisted of CD4+ T cells sorted from blood. Receptor source: a woman under 30 in good health.

The V gene is TRBV11-1, the J gene TRBJ1-1; 10 bases line up with TRBD1. Trimming took 5 bases from V and 1 from J; bases not matched to a gene: 4. The CDR3 extends over 15 amino acids. CDR1 and CDR2 (germline): SGHAT, FQDESV (reference sequence). DNA of the CDR3: TGTGCCAGCAGCCACGACAGGGGGCGGAACACTGAAGCTTTCTTT. Its protein is CASSHDRGRNTEAFF. Drawing the rest from reference TRBV11-1 and TRBJ1-1, the complete variable domain is EAEVAQSPRYKITEKSQAVAFWCDPISGHATLYWYRQILGQGPELLVQFQDESVVDDSQLPKDRFSAERLKGVDSTLKIQPAELGDSAMYLCASSHDRGRNTEAFFGQGTRLTVV.

This clonotype occurred a few times. The V gene is TRBV7-9, the J gene TRBJ1-1; no reliable D call. The CDR3 totals 11 residues. Germline CDR1 and CDR2: SEHNR and FQNEAQ (reference sequence). The ends were cut back, 3 bases at V and 7 bases at J, with 6 bases in the middle. The CDR3 bases are TGTGCCAGCAGCTTTGCAGGTGAAGCTTTCTTT. It yields the protein CASSFAGEAFF.

V and J are TRBV9 and TRBJ2-1, with D perhaps being TRBD1 or TRBD2 (6 bases each). The CDR3 contains 16 residues. Germline V gives CDR1 SGDLS, CDR2 YYNGEE. Trimming shortened V by 0 bases and J by 0 bases, and 10 bases separated the two germline ends. The CDR3 sequence is CASSVEGGFSYNEQFF. In DNA, the CDR3 is TGTGCCAGCAGCGTAGAGGGGGGTTTCTCCTACAATGAGCAGTTCTTC. Looking up the rest from reference TRBV9 and TRBJ2-1 gives the full variable domain: DSGVTQTPKHLITATGQRVTLRCSPRSGDLSVYWYQQSLDQGLQFLIQYYNGEERAKGNILERFSAQQFPDLHSELNLSSLELGDSALYFCASSVEGGFSYNEQFFGPGTRLTVL.

The rearrangement links TRBV20-1 to TRBJ1-4; unclear D gene. The CDR3 extends over 13 amino acids. Germline values: CDR1 DFQATT, CDR2 SNEGSKA (reference sequence). The germline V and J ends were trimmed by 3 bases and 5 bases, with 10 bases remaining between them. The CDR3 loop is CSARTDLNEKLFF. CDR3 nucleotide sequence: TGCAGTGCTAGGACGGACCTAAATGAAAAACTGTTTTTT.

This clonotype was found many times. The chain joins TRBV7-9 to TRBJ1-1; D is unresolved. The germline V and J ends were trimmed by 4 bases and 6 bases, with 12 bases remaining between them. This CDR3 spans 13 amino acids. Germline V lookup: CDR1 SEHNR, CDR2 FQNEAQ (reference sequence). The CDR3 bases are TGTGCCAGCAGCTGGGAGGCTGGCTCTGAAGCTTTCTTT. As protein: CASSWEAGSEAFF.

The chain employs TRBV29-1 and TRBJ2-7; D is tentatively TRBD1 or TRBD2 (5 bases each). The CDR3 sequence is 12 residues long. V was trimmed by 7 bases and J by 6 bases, leaving 16 bases between them. Germline lookup yields CDR1 SQVTM and CDR2 ANQGSEA. Written as DNA, the CDR3 is TGCAGCGGTGGGACCGGGGCAGGCGAGCAGTACTTC. It codes for CSGGTGAGEQYF.

The CDR3 nucleotides are TGTGCCAGCAGCGTGACAGGGGCTGAGAACACTGAAGCTTTCTTT. This translates into CASSVTGAENTEAFF. The chain joins TRBV9 to TRBJ1-1; TRBD1 matches at 8 bases. The CDR3 has 15 amino acids. Trimming at V came to 2 bases and at J to 1 base, leaving 4 bases not matched to a gene. In germline, CDR1 is SGDLS, CDR2 YYNGEE. Looking up the rest from reference TRBV9 and TRBJ1-1 gives the full variable domain: DSGVTQTPKHLITATGQRVTLRCSPRSGDLSVYWYQQSLDQGLQFLIQYYNGEERAKGNILERFSAQQFPDLHSELNLSSLELGDSALYFCASSVTGAENTEAFFGQGTRLTVV.

V gene TRBV4-3 combines with J gene TRBJ2-2; 7 bases line up with TRBD2. V shed 3 bases, J shed 6 bases, and the junction held 10 bases outside the gene matches. The V gene's germline CDR1 is LGHNA and CDR2 YSLEER. The CDR3 extends over 16 amino acids. CDR3 DNA sequence: TGCGCCAGCAGCCAGGACGTCGGGAGGTGGGCCGGGGAGCTGTTTTTT. It yields the protein CASSQDVGRWAGELFF.

This clonotype appeared a few times. This rearrangement joins TRBV5-1 to TRBJ2-2; D is uncertain. CDR3 length: 13 amino acids. CDR1 and CDR2 from the germline V gene are SGHRS and YFSETQ. V lost 3 bases to trimming and J lost 8 bases, with 11 bases between them. This CDR3 reads CASSWGREGELFF. CDR3 bases: TGCGCCAGCAGCTGGGGAAGGGAAGGGGAGCTGTTTTTT. Filled out from reference TRBV5-1 and TRBJ2-2, the complete variable domain reads KAGVTQTPRYLIKTRGQQVTLSCSPISGHRSVSWYQQTPGQGLQFLFEYFSETQRNKGNFPGRFSGRQFSNSRSEMNVSTLELGDSALYLCASSWGREGELFFGEGSRLTVL.

J is TRBJ1-2 and V is TRBV10-2, with 11 bases identical to TRBD1. The CDR3 has 13 amino acids. Germline lookup yields CDR1 WSHSY and CDR2 SAAADI. The V gene end was trimmed by 6 bases and the J gene end by 7 bases; junction bases not matched to a gene: 4. In DNA, the CDR3 is TGCGCCAGCAGCTCCGGGACAGGGGGTGGCTACACCTTC. Its translation is CASSSGTGGGYTF.

This sequence joins TRBV20-1 and TRBJ2-1; 8 bases line up with TRBD2. Germline assignment: CDR1 DFQATT and CDR2 SNEGSKA (reference sequence). This CDR3 contains 15 residues. The CDR3 protein is CSVTGTRILRSEQFF. In DNA, the CDR3 is TGCAGCGTAACCGGGACTAGAATCCTTCGGAGCGAGCAGTTCTTC.

This clonotype came up a few times. This sequence joins TRBV20-1 and TRBJ2-7; 8 bases fit TRBD2. CDR1 is DFQATT, CDR2 SNEGSKA, per germline (reference sequence). This CDR3 is 14 amino acids long. The trim removed 3 bases at V and 3 bases at J, leaving 7 bases unmatched. CDR3 sequence (DNA): TGCAGTGCTAGCCGGGGGGGGCAGGGCTACGAGCAGTACTTC. Translated, it gives CSASRGGQGYEQYF.

V and J are TRBV20-1 and TRBJ2-1; 9 nucleotides agree with TRBD2. Germline CDR1 is DFQATT and CDR2 is SNEGSKA (reference sequence). CDR3 length: 15 residues. The V and J ends lost 6 bases and 1 base, in that order; junction bases with no gene match: 7. The CDR3 spells CSATSGRRSYNEQFF. The CDR3 nucleotides read TGCAGTGCCACGAGCGGGAGGAGATCCTACAATGAGCAGTTCTTC.

The chain has TRBV12-3 or TRBV12-4 and TRBJ2-7, with 9 bases that match TRBD1. The CDR3 runs 15 residues. Trimming removed 6 bases from V and 5 bases from J; junction bases left unmatched: 11. The CDR3 is CASRPRGQGSNEQYF. Written as DNA, the CDR3 is TGTGCCAGCAGACCCCGCGGACAGGGGTCCAACGAGCAGTACTTC.

This clonotype was found a few times. The V gene is TRBV7-9, the J gene TRBJ1-2; 7 positions match TRBD1. V was pared by 5 bases and J by 4 bases, with 7 bases of the junction left unmatched. The CDR3 loop spans 14 amino acids. Germline assignment: CDR1 SEHNR and CDR2 FQNEAQ (reference sequence). CDR3 in amino acids: CASSLQGFSYGYTF. CDR3 nucleotide sequence: TGTGCCAGCAGCCTACAGGGGTTCAGCTATGGCTACACCTTC.

This sequence joins TRBV20-1 and TRBJ2-7; no clear D. CDR3 length equals 11 residues. The V end was cut by 4 bases, the J end by 0 bases, with 4 bases between. Germline V gene data show CDR1 as DFQATT and CDR2 as SNEGSKA (reference sequence). The CDR3 here is CSATSSYEQYF. CDR3 in DNA: TGCAGTGCTACGAGCTCCTACGAGCAGTACTTC.

V and J are TRBV5-1 and TRBJ1-5; D gene ambiguous. The CDR3 sequence is 14 residues long. The V and J ends lost 1 base and 5 bases respectively, with 10 bases between them. The V gene's germline CDR1 is SGHRS and CDR2 YFSETQ. DNA for the CDR3: TGCGCCAGCAGCTTGAGTCCGGACTATCAGCCCCAGCATTTT. Its protein product is CASSLSPDYQPQHF.

This clonotype turned up a few times. This chain uses TRBV18 with TRBJ2-1; D is undetermined. CDR1 is KGHSH and CDR2 is LQKENI in the germline V gene. The CDR3 consists of 13 residues. The V and J ends lost 3 bases and 6 bases respectively, with 9 bases between them. The CDR3 sequence: CASSPLFGNEQFF. DNA of the CDR3: TGTGCCAGCTCACCTTTGTTCGGCAATGAGCAGTTCTTC.

This chain links TRBV3-1 with TRBJ2-6; no clear D gene. CDR3 length: 15 residues. Germline loops: CDR1 LGHDT, CDR2 YNNKEL (reference sequence). Between the trimmed V and J ends, which lost 4 bases and 2 bases, there was a span of 9 bases. CDR3 sequence: CASSPRLTGANVLTF. Written as DNA, the CDR3 is TGTGCCAGCAGCCCCCGGTTGACTGGGGCCAACGTCCTGACTTTC.

This clonotype was counted between two and nine times. The V call is TRBV29-1, the J call TRBJ2-7; TRBD1 is a possible D gene (5 bases). This CDR3 has 12 residues. With 7 bases removed from V and 3 bases from J, the gap between germline ends came to 13 bases. Germline lookup yields CDR1 SQVTM and CDR2 ANQGSEA. In nucleotides, the CDR3 is TGCAGCGCTCTCAGGGTCGGCTACGAGCAGTACTTC. It encodes CSALRVGYEQYF.

This sequence joins TRBV7-6 and TRBJ2-7; either TRBD1 or TRBD2 may fit D (6 bases each). This CDR3 spans 13 amino acids. The germline V gene has CDR1 SGHVS and CDR2 FNYEAQ. V was trimmed by 5 bases and J by 10 bases, leaving 18 bases between them. CDR3 DNA sequence: TGTGCCAGCAGCCCGGGGGCGTCAGCAGAACAGTACTTC. It specifies CASSPGASAEQYF.

J is TRBJ2-4 and V is TRBV6-1; the D gene could be TRBD1 or TRBD2 (5 bases each). The V end was cut by 6 bases, the J end by 3 bases, with 12 bases between. The CDR3 is 14 residues long. Germline CDR1 and CDR2: MNHNS and SASEGT. CDR3 nucleotide sequence: TGTGCCAGCAGGGGACGAGAGGTCAAAAACATTCAGTACTTC. Amino acid sequence: CASRGREVKNIQYF.

This chain connects TRBV19 to TRBJ2-7; D ambiguous. This CDR3 is 15 amino acids long. V was cut by 6 bases and J by 0 bases, with 15 bases left in between. Germline-derived CDR1 and CDR2 are LNHDA and SQIVND (reference sequence). The CDR3: CASRGTATSSYEQYF. The CDR3 DNA reads TGTGCCAGTAGGGGAACCGCAACAAGCTCCTACGAGCAGTACTTC. Full variable domain (rest looked up from reference TRBV19 and TRBJ2-7): DGGITQSPKYLFRKEGQNVTLSCEQNLNHDAMYWYRQDPGQGLRLIYYSQIVNDFQKGDIAEGYSVSREKKESFPLTVTSAQKNPTAFYLCASRGTATSSYEQYFGPGTRLTVT.

This clonotype was seen a few times. The chain couples TRBV10-3 to TRBJ2-3, with 12 bases matching TRBD2. The CDR3 consists of 16 residues. V shed 8 bases and J 1 base; nucleotides not matched to a gene: 7. CDR1 is ENHRY, CDR2 SYGVKD, per germline. In nucleotides, the CDR3 is TGTGCCATCGGGCTAGCGGGGGGGCTTGGCACAGATACGCAGTATTTT. Translated, it gives CAIGLAGGLGTDTQYF.

The rearrangement links TRBV20-1 to TRBJ1-5; D is perhaps TRBD1 (5 bases). V lost 3 bases and J 5 bases, leaving 11 bases between the germline ends. The V gene's germline CDR1 is DFQATT and CDR2 SNEGSKA (reference sequence). The length of the CDR3 is 13 residues. The CDR3 coding sequence is TGCAGTGCTAGTTTCCAGGGTGATCAGCCCCAGCATTTT. This codes for CSASFQGDQPQHF.

The chain has TRBV29-1 and TRBJ2-3; D remains unclear. The germline V and J ends were trimmed by 2 bases and 3 bases, with 6 bases remaining between them. CDR1 is SQVTM and CDR2 is ANQGSEA in the germline V gene. The length of the CDR3 is 12 residues. CDR3 DNA: TGCAGCGTTGAAATAGCTACAGATACGCAGTATTTT. Its protein is CSVEIATDTQYF.

The gene calls are TRBV20-1 and TRBJ1-1; D uncertain. CDR3 length: 14 residues. V was shortened by 5 bases and J by 4 bases, with 17 bases between the two germline ends. From germline, CDR1 is DFQATT and CDR2 SNEGSKA (reference sequence). The CDR3 DNA sequence: TGCAGTGCTGGATCACACCAGCGGGGCACTGAAGCTTTCTTT. Translated: CSAGSHQRGTEAFF.

This clonotype was detected a few times. The chain has TRBV29-1 and TRBJ2-7; 7 nucleotides line up with TRBD1. The V gene's germline CDR1 is SQVTM and CDR2 ANQGSEA. V lost 6 bases to trimming and J lost 5 bases; unmatched junction nucleotides: 10. The CDR3 covers 13 residues. The CDR3 reads CSVRTTGVDEQYF. The CDR3 bases are TGCAGCGTACGAACCACAGGGGTCGACGAGCAGTACTTC.